These 19 T cell receptor beta chains were sequenced from one sample in a study of T cell repertoires in cytomegalovirus infection. TCRdb passed the reads through MiXCR, listing each CDR3 protein once. Here the sample spans around 740,000 distinct CDR3 sequences, approximately 40% being singletons. Sequencing used PBMCs. These receptors originate from a human donor in good health (CMV status not recorded). Some clones in this sample may be carry-over from other donors' samples.

This clonotype was observed once. The rearrangement links TRBV29-1 to TRBJ2-3; D is uncertain. The germline CDR1 and CDR2 sequences are SQVTM and ANQGSEA. The CDR3 is 16 amino acids. With 0 bases removed from V and 2 bases from J, the gap between germline ends came to 15 bases. The CDR3 DNA sequence: TGCAGCGTTGAAGAAAGAGTTAGTCCATACACAGATACGCAGTATTTT. This codes for CSVEERVSPYTDTQYF.

With respect to this clonotype: Given a much more abundant clone one base away, this may be a read error. The V and J genes are TRBV7-6 and TRBJ2-2, with D unresolved. Germline CDR1 reads SGHVS; CDR2 reads FNYEAQ. This CDR3 is built from 13 residues. The CDR3, as DNA: TGTGCCAGCAGCCCTGATAACACCGTGGAGCTGTTTTTT. This sequence encodes CASSPDNTVELFF.

CDR3 sequence (DNA): TGCGCCAGCAGCTTGATCGTAAAGGACACTGAAGCTTTCTTT. Translating gives CASSLIVKDTEAFF. V is TRBV5-1 and J is TRBJ1-1; D is unresolved. V lost 1 base and J 3 bases, leaving 10 bases between the germline ends. The CDR3 has 14 amino acids. Germline V CDR1 and CDR2: SGHRS, YFSETQ.

A few counts support this clonotype. This chain links TRBV7-9 with TRBJ1-1; D might be TRBD1 (6 bases). The V end lost 8 bases, the J end lost 6 bases, and 13 bases lay between the germline ends. Germline V lookup: CDR1 SEHNR, CDR2 FQNEAQ (reference sequence). The CDR3 contains 12 residues. The CDR3 DNA is TGTGCCAGCGAGGGGGGCCGGGCTGAAGCTTTCTTT. It codes for CASEGGRAEAFF.

This clonotype came up a few times. V is TRBV15 and J is TRBJ1-1; D ambiguous. The CDR3 has 15 residues. Germline V lookup: CDR1 LNHNV, CDR2 YYDKDF (reference sequence). V was cut by 3 bases and J by 0 bases, with 11 bases left in between. CDR3 coding DNA: TGTGCCACCAGCAGCCGGACGGAGATGAACACTGAAGCTTTCTTT. This gives the protein CATSSRTEMNTEAFF.

This clonotype showed up just a few times. This chain uses TRBV5-6 with TRBJ1-5, with TRBD1 identical over 11 bases. The CDR3 loop spans 14 amino acids. Trimming took 4 bases from V and 9 from J; bases not matched to a gene: 6. Germline values: CDR1 SGHDT, CDR2 YYEEEE. As DNA, the CDR3 is TGTGCCAGCAGCCCCGGACAGGGGGCTTGGCCCCAGCATTTT. Amino acids: CASSPGQGAWPQHF.

This clonotype has a single count. The CDR3, as DNA: TGTGCCAGCAGTAAAGCGGGGACTGAAGCTTTCTTT. This gives the protein CASSKAGTEAFF. The gene calls are TRBV27 and TRBJ1-1; no definite D call. The V and J ends lost 5 bases and 5 bases respectively, with 9 bases between them. Germline V lookup: CDR1 MNHEY, CDR2 SMNVEV (reference sequence). The CDR3 spans 12 residues.

This clonotype was seen a few times. This chain uses TRBV27 with TRBJ1-1; no clear D gene. Germline V gene sequence: CDR1 MNHEY, CDR2 SMNVEV (reference sequence). The V gene lost 4 bases and the J gene lost 1 base, with 13 bases spanning the gap. This CDR3 spans 15 amino acids. CDR3 sequence (DNA): TGTGCCAGCAGTTCGTTCGTACTTACGAACACTGAAGCTTTCTTT. Amino acids: CASSSFVLTNTEAFF.

There are a few counts of this clonotype. The chain uses TRBV28 and TRBJ2-7; 8 nucleotides match TRBD1. V trimming: 5 bases; J trimming: 5 bases; junction bases outside the gene matches: 8. CDR3 size: 14 residues. Germline CDR1 reads MDHEN; CDR2 reads SYDVKM. Written as DNA, the CDR3 is TGTGCCAGCAGTCCCGCCTTGACAGGGGACGAGCAGTACTTC. Amino acid sequence: CASSPALTGDEQYF.

This clonotype was picked up many times. The rearrangement uses TRBV7-2 and TRBJ2-7, with D maybe TRBD2 (6 bases). V was cut by 3 bases and J by 9 bases, with 15 bases left in between. Germline CDR1 is SGHTA and CDR2 is FQGNSA. The CDR3 runs 13 residues. CDR3 nucleotides: TGTGCCAGCAGCTTGGGACTGCGTGAGGTGCAGTACTTC. As protein: CASSLGLREVQYF. The variable domain in full, completed from reference TRBV7-2 and TRBJ2-7, reads GAGVSQSPSNKVTEKGKDVELRCDPISGHTALYWYRQSLGQGLEFLIYFQGNSAPDKSGLPSDRFSAERTGGSVSTLTIQRTQQEDSAVYLCASSLGLREVQYFGPGTRLTVT.

J is TRBJ1-2 and V is TRBV12-3 or TRBV12-4; the D is unclear. The V and J ends lost 4 bases and 2 bases respectively, with 17 bases between them. The CDR3 runs to 16 residues. CDR3 region: CASSSLPGRGNYGYTF. DNA for the CDR3: TGTGCCAGCAGTTCCCTCCCGGGCCGTGGCAACTATGGCTACACCTTC.

The table lists this clonotype with a few counts. This chain uses TRBV6-5 with TRBJ2-1; either TRBD1 or TRBD2 may fit D (5 bases each). The germline V gene has CDR1 MNHEY and CDR2 SVGAGI. This CDR3 is 12 amino acids long. Deletions cut 0 bases from V and 10 bases from J, with 7 bases between. The CDR3 nucleotides read TGTGCCAGCAGTTACTCGGGGACCGAGCAGTTCTTC. This translates into CASSYSGTEQFF.

The chain carries TRBV7-9 and TRBJ1-3; TRBD1 aligns across 7 bases. The CDR3 length is 15 residues. Germline CDR1 is SEHNR and CDR2 is FQNEAQ (reference sequence). After removal of 1 base from V and 2 bases from J, the junction contained 2 bases not matched to a gene. The DNA for the CDR3 is TGTGCCAGCAGCTTAGAAGGGACAGCTGGAAACACCATATATTTT. Encoded protein: CASSLEGTAGNTIYF.

The V and J genes are TRBV7-8 and TRBJ2-5; 9 positions agree with TRBD2. The CDR3 is made up of 18 amino acids. With 2 bases clipped from V and 4 bases from J, the junction kept 14 bases outside the gene matches. Germline V gene sequence: CDR1 SGHVS, CDR2 FQNEAQ. The CDR3 sequence is CASSLFLGGGAVRETQYF. DNA for the CDR3: TGTGCCAGCAGCTTATTTTTGGGCGGGGGGGCGGTTAGAGAGACCCAGTACTTC.

The CDR3, as DNA: TGTGCCAGCAGCTGGGACGGGAACTATGGCTACACCTTC. Translating it yields CASSWDGNYGYTF. This chain joins TRBV7-9 and TRBJ1-2; maybe TRBD1 (5 bases). The CDR3 sequence is 13 residues long. Per germline, CDR1 SEHNR and CDR2 FQNEAQ (reference sequence). V lost 4 bases, J lost 2 bases, and 8 bases lay in between.

This clonotype was counted a few times. The J gene is TRBJ1-5, the V gene TRBV6-1; 7 positions match TRBD1. The V segment lost 4 bases and the J segment 3 bases; nucleotides outside the gene matches: 3. The CDR3 has 14 amino acids. CDR1 is MNHNS and CDR2 is SASEGT in the germline V gene. CDR3 sequence reads: CASSGDRLNQPQHF. CDR3 DNA sequence: TGTGCCAGCAGTGGGGACAGACTCAATCAGCCCCAGCATTTT.

There are a few counts of this clonotype. The V and J genes are TRBV10-3 and TRBJ2-5, with 13 bases lining up with TRBD2. The germline CDR1 and CDR2 sequences are ENHRY and SYGVKD. Germline trimming cut 6 bases from V and 4 bases from J; bases unmatched to any gene: 8. This CDR3 comprises 16 residues. CDR3 nucleotide sequence: TGTGCCATCAGCAGTACTAGCGGGGGGGCCGGAGAGACCCAGTACTTC. Protein sequence: CAISSTSGGAGETQYF.

This clonotype appeared many times. The chain is built from TRBV7-2 and TRBJ1-1; perhaps TRBD1 as D (5 bases). In germline, CDR1 is SGHTA, CDR2 FQGNSA. The V end was cut by 5 bases, the J end by 0 bases, with 13 bases between. The CDR3 contains 15 residues. The CDR3: CASSAPGLMNTEAFF. In DNA form, the CDR3 reads TGTGCCAGCAGCGCCCCGGGACTGATGAACACTGAAGCTTTCTTT.

Of note for this clonotype: The germline gene is not matched at one end of the junction; a read error may be the cause. The J gene is TRBJ1-1, the V gene TRBV20-1; the D gene is possibly TRBD1 (6 bases). Germline V gene data show CDR1 as DFQATT and CDR2 as SNEGSKA (reference sequence). CDR3 size: 13 residues. The CDR3 here is CRASGQLYPEAFF. As DNA, the CDR3 is TGCAGGGCTAGCGGACAGCTCTACCCTGAAGCTTTCTTT.